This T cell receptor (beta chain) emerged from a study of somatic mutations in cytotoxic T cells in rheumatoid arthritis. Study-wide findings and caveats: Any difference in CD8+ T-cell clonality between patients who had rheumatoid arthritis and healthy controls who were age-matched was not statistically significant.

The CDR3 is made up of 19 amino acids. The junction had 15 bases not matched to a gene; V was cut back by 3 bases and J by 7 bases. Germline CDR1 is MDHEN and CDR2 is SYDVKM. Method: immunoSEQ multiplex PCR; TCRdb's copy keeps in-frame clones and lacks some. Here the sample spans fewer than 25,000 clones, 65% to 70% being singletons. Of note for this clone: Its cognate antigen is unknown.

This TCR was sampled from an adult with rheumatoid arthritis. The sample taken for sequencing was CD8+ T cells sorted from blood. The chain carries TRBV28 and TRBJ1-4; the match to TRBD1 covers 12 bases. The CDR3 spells CASSFGGQGAQGPLEKLFF. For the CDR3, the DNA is TGTGCCAGCAGTTTCGGGGGACAGGGGGCGCAAGGACCCCTTGAAAAACTGTTTTTT. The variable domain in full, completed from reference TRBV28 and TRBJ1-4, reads DVKVTQSSRYLVKRTGEKVFLECVQDMDHENMFWYRQDPGLGLRLIYFSYDVKMKEKGDIPEGYSVSREKKERFSLILESASTNQTSMYLCASSFGGQGAQGPLEKLFFGSGTQLSVL.